This entry describes one T cell receptor (beta chain). The study ran its PCR with 60 Vbeta and 13 Jbeta primers. The table came from immunoSEQ multiplex PCR; TCRdb's copy has only in-frame clones and leaves some out. The sample holds about 120,000 clones; about 81% are singletons and the top ten take about 1.7%. In germline, CDR1 is LNHNV, CDR2 YYDKDF (reference sequence). The CDR3 sequence is 14 residues long. V gave up 3 bases and J gave up 3 bases; unmatched junction bases: 5. This sample was taken from a study of cytomegalovirus exposure and HLA in healthy donors. The sequenced material came from PBMCs. The chain couples TRBV15 to TRBJ2-7; 7 bases agree with TRBD1. The source is a man aged 35-49 years in good health and CMV-seronegative. CDR3 amino acids: CATSRQAGGYEQYF. CDR3 DNA sequence: TGTGCCACCAGCAGGCAGGCAGGGGGCTACGAGCAGTACTTC.